Following are 3 T cell receptor beta chains from one sample sequenced in a study of T cell responses to AZD1222 COVID-19 vaccine (TCRdb year 2021). The library was obtained by the immunoSEQ multiplex PCR assay. TCRdb mirrors the immuneACCESS table, restricted to in-frame sequences. Some clones are absent from its copies; in checked studies, under half trace to an unresolved V gene, and the reason for the others is unknown. The sample table holds roughly 80,000 clones, of which 75% to 95% were seen once. 3.5% to 5.5% of the sample belongs to the ten largest clones. The time point label, read with the paper, signifies: baseline before first vaccination. This sample's treatment or condition label indicates: meningococcal conjugate vaccine given as trial control. The source was peripheral blood, collected on day 0 of MenACWY control vaccination. All receptors derive from an adult in good health.

This clone was seen a single time. This rearrangement joins TRBV10-3 to TRBJ1-5; D not certain. V shed 3 bases and J shed 6 bases, with 6 bases lying between them. Germline-derived CDR1 and CDR2 are ENHRY and SYGVKD. The CDR3 extends over 12 amino acids. The DNA for the CDR3 is TGTGCCATCAGTGATGTGGGTCAGCCCCAGCATTTT. This codes for CAISDVGQPQHF.

The chain recombines TRBV2 with TRBJ2-7, with 13 bases lining up with TRBD2. The germline gives CDR1 SNHLY, CDR2 FYNNEI. V trimming: 8 bases; J trimming: 4 bases; junction bases outside the gene matches: 2. CDR3 length equals 13 residues. The CDR3 DNA is TGTGCCAGCCGGACTAGCGGGAGTTACGAGCAGTACTTC. Its protein is CASRTSGSYEQYF.

The chain couples TRBV30 to TRBJ1-6, with a tentative D call TRBD1 (5 bases). CDR3 length: 13 amino acids. Trimming took 8 bases from V and 4 from J, leaving 12 bases between them. Germline CDR1 is GTSNPN and CDR2 is SVGIG (reference sequence). CDR3 nucleotide sequence: TGTGCCGCACGACGGGGGTATAATTCACCCCTCCACTTT. This sequence encodes CAARRGYNSPLHF.